The clone carrying this T cell receptor (beta chain) was observed once. Its antigen is not known. The data derive from a study of chemoradiotherapy in HPV16-positive cancers. Broader study findings: The functional HPV-specific definition rests on just a couple of HPV16-positive patients. For HPV16-positive patients, expanding HPV-responsive T cells associated with longer recurrence-free survival.

Sequencing was performed with immunoSEQ multiplex PCR; in TCRdb, only in-frame clones are kept and a portion is missing. The table includes some 6,000 clones, 75% to 90% detected once. Samples were taken several times over chemoradiotherapy. The sample consisted of tumor tissue, taken from a patient who underwent chemoradiotherapy. The sequence came from a human donor with HPV-associated anogenital cancer.

The CDR3 protein is CASSEAVYGYTF. Here the CDR3 DNA reads TGTGCCAGCAGTGAAGCGGTGTATGGCTACACCTTC. This chain joins TRBV6-1 and TRBJ1-2; D uncertain. Germline CDR1 is MNHNS and CDR2 is SASEGT. The CDR3 extends over 12 amino acids. V was pared by 0 bases and J by 5 bases, with 4 bases between.